These 20 T cell receptor beta chains share one sample of origin, sequenced in a study of tumor-infiltrating lymphocytes in primary liver carcinoma. From around 18-30 mg of unsorted bulk tissue, DNA and RNA were co-extracted together. Total RNA amounting to around 530 ng was the source from which TCR beta cDNA was made with a constant-region primer. Construction of TCR beta libraries relied on three successive nested multiplex PCR rounds employing slightly modified ARM-PCR. It was with TRBV1-TRBV30 forward primers and a C-beta reverse primer that the first two PCR rounds were run, at approximately 9 cycles each. MiXCR, applied by TCRdb to the multiplex PCR reads, yields one record per CDR3 protein. This sample has approximately 190,000 distinct CDR3 sequences, with 85% found just once. The sequenced material came from tumor tissue from primary liver carcinoma. The receptors shown here come from a man aged 40-49 years with primary liver carcinoma and hepatitis B virus infection.

Note on this clonotype: One end of the junction is discordant with germline, which a read error may explain. J is TRBJ2-5 and V is TRBV6-1; 7 nucleotides agree with TRBD2. Germline loops: CDR1 MNHNS, CDR2 SASEGT. The CDR3 spans 14 residues. The CDR3 bases are TGTACCAGCAGTGCAGGACTAGTCCAGGAGACTCAGTACTTC. Protein sequence: CTSSAGLVQETQYF.

This clonotype was seen once. The rearrangement links TRBV28 to TRBJ2-7; TRBD1 matches 10 bases. This CDR3 region has 15 residues. Germline CDR1 and CDR2: MDHEN and SYDVKM. CDR3 protein: CVSSLDRGRFHEQYF. CDR3 DNA: TGTGTCAGTAGTTTAGACAGGGGGCGCTTTCATGAGCAGTACTTC.

This clonotype appeared a few times. This rearrangement joins TRBV11-3 to TRBJ1-1; D not resolved. The CDR3 covers 13 residues. The germline V gene encodes CDR1 SGHNT and CDR2 YENEEA. V was pared by 5 bases and J by 3 bases, with 10 bases between. The CDR3 coding sequence is TGTGCCAGCAGCCTTACGGGGTACACTGAAGCTTTCTTT. Translating it yields CASSLTGYTEAFF.

As to this clonotype: The junction and the germline gene differ at one end; a read error may be behind it. The rearrangement links TRBV11-2 to TRBJ2-6; unclear D gene. Germline CDR1 and CDR2: SGHAT and FQNNGV. CDR3 length: 15 residues. DNA of the CDR3: TGTGCCGGCAGCTTAGACCGGGCTGGGACCAACGTCCTGACTTTC. As protein: CAGSLDRAGTNVLTF. The whole variable domain, remainder taken from reference TRBV11-2 and TRBJ2-6, is EAGVAQSPRYKIIEKRQSVAFWCNPISGHATLYWYQQILGQGPKLLIQFQNNGVVDDSQLPKDRFSAERLKGVDSTLKIQPAKLEDSAVYLCAGSLDRAGTNVLTFGAGSRLTVL.

For this clonotype: No conserved phenylalanine or tryptophan is present at the end of the CDR3, so a read error is the likely explanation. The limits of the CDR3 on the DNA are not certain, so only TCRdb's listed CDR3 is given. The rearrangement uses TRBV7-9 and TRBJ2-3; TRBD2, as called in the table, went unchecked against the DNA. Germline assignment: CDR1 SEHNR and CDR2 FQNEAQ (reference sequence). 16 amino acids form the CDR3, both terminal residues included. The CDR3 loop reads CASSSWTSGSPDTQYY.

A note on this clonotype: At one of its ends the junction is not consistent with the germline gene, which may arise from a read error. The chain couples TRBV29-1 to TRBJ2-1; 10 bases match TRBD2. The CDR3 loop spans 15 amino acids. Germline lookup yields CDR1 SQVTM and CDR2 ANQGSEA. The DNA for the CDR3 is TGCATCGTTGGCCATCTAGCGGGGGTGACCGCTGAGCAGTTCTTC. The encoded protein is CIVGHLAGVTAEQFF.

Points on this clonotype: A junction end diverges from the germline sequence, so it may reflect a read error. This rearrangement joins TRBV5-8 to TRBJ2-7; 8 bases are shared with TRBD1. The germline V gene has CDR1 SGHTS and CDR2 YDEGEE. CDR3 size: 15 residues. CDR3 coding DNA: TGTGCCAGCAGCTTGAAGGGACAGGATCTCTACGAACAGTACTTC. Its protein is CASSLKGQDLYEQYF.

Worth noting for this clonotype: The CDR3 carries no conserved terminal phenylalanine or tryptophan, so it likely arises from a read error. Because the CDR3's place on the DNA is in doubt, the DNA is left out and the CDR3 is given as listed by TCRdb. The chain joins TRBV11-1 to TRBJ2-7. Germline-derived CDR1 and CDR2 are SGHAT and FQDESV (reference sequence). The CDR3 is 13 amino acids in total, end residues counted. The CDR3 spells CASMGKRSYEQYI.

The chain combines TRBV10-3 with TRBJ2-7, with D uncertain. The CDR3 loop spans 18 amino acids. Looked up from germline, CDR1 is ENHRY and CDR2 is SYGVKD. Trimming removed 4 bases from V and 2 bases from J, with 24 bases in between. In DNA, the CDR3 is TGTGCCATCAGTGGGTCGGTCCAGCCGGTCCGTAGAACCTACGAGCAGTACTTC. This encodes CAISGSVQPVRRTYEQYF.

Points on this clonotype: The junction shows a germline mismatch at one end, possibly a read error. This chain uses TRBV4-3 with TRBJ2-1; no definite D call. Germline loops: CDR1 LGHNA, CDR2 YSLEER. The CDR3 sequence is 16 residues long. The CDR3 coding sequence is TGCGCGAGCAGCCAAATCCCCCCACCGGCGGACAATGAGCAGTTCTTC. Its translation: CASSQIPPPADNEQFF.

Concerning this clonotype itself: The junction differs from germline at one of its ends, possibly a read error. The chain carries TRBV2 and TRBJ1-5; perhaps TRBD1 as D (6 bases). Looked up from germline, CDR1 is SNHLY and CDR2 is FYNNEI. This CDR3 region has 14 residues. Here the CDR3 DNA reads TGTGCCAGCAGGGACAGCTATACCAATCAGCGCCAGCATTTT. Translation gives CASRDSYTNQRQHF.

Comments on this clonotype: A much larger clonotype is one base distant, so this may be a read error. The chain joins TRBV11-2 to TRBJ1-1; the D is unclear. The germline V gene encodes CDR1 SGHAT and CDR2 FQNNGV. The CDR3 is 11 amino acids. Trimming took 7 bases from V and 2 from J, leaving 5 bases between them. In DNA form, the CDR3 reads TGTGCCAGCAACCACAACACTGAAGCTTTCTTT. Translated, it gives CASNHNTEAFF.

As for this clonotype: This may stem from a read error, because a much larger clone lies one nucleotide away. The V call is TRBV14, the J call TRBJ1-1; the match to TRBD1 covers 7 bases. From germline, CDR1 is SGHDN and CDR2 FVKESK. The CDR3 covers 15 residues. CDR3: CAGSQAPGGRTEAFF. The CDR3 DNA sequence: TGTGCCGGCAGCCAAGCGCCAGGGGGGAGAACTGAAGCTTTCTTT.

This clonotype was found a few times. Without the conserved terminal phenylalanine or tryptophan, this CDR3 likely stems from a read error. The rearrangement links TRBV29-1 to TRBJ2-6; D gene unclear. The V gene's germline CDR1 is SQVTM and CDR2 ANQGSEA. The CDR3 consists of 15 residues. Trimming removed 4 bases at V and 0 bases at J, with 10 bases between. CDR3 residues: CSVGVADSGANVLTL. The CDR3 bases are TGCAGCGTTGGTGTGGCAGACTCTGGGGCCAACGTCCTGACTTTG.

Regarding this clonotype: Likely a read error: the CDR3 ends without its conserved phenylalanine or tryptophan. The rearrangement joins TRBV10-2 to TRBJ2-7; D uncertain. The CDR3 contains 11 residues. CDR1 and CDR2 from the germline V gene are WSHSY and SAAADI. The CDR3: CASSVVYGQYI. CDR3 sequence (DNA): TGCGCAAGCAGTGTCGTGTACGGGCAGTACATC.

The J gene is TRBJ2-7, the V gene TRBV10-1, with D perhaps matching TRBD2 (5 bases). CDR1 is WNHNN and CDR2 is SYGVQD in the germline V gene (reference sequence). The CDR3 is 15 residues long. CDR3 amino acids: CARSELRGSPYEQYF. The DNA of the CDR3 is TGCGCTAGAAGTGAACTCAGAGGGAGCCCCTACGAGCAGTACTTC.

As for this clonotype: Germline is not matched at one junction end, which may reflect a read error. The gene calls are TRBV4-2 and TRBJ2-3; no reliable D call. The CDR3 spans 12 residues. CDR1 is LGHNA and CDR2 is YNFKEQ in the germline V gene. The CDR3 region is CACSHHSDTQYF. In DNA, the CDR3 is TGCGCCTGCAGCCACCACTCAGATACGCAGTATTTT.

This clonotype appeared a few times. Germline is not matched at one junction end, which may reflect a read error. J is TRBJ2-5 and V is TRBV29-1; maybe TRBD1 (6 bases). The CDR3 has 13 amino acids. Germline assignment: CDR1 SQVTM and CDR2 ANQGSEA. CDR3 amino acids: CSVESTGTQTQYF. CDR3 nucleotides: TGTAGCGTTGAATCAACAGGGACGCAGACCCAGTACTTC.

A note on this clonotype: Lacking the conserved final phenylalanine or tryptophan, this CDR3 likely reflects a read error. This chain links TRBV29-1 with TRBJ1-5, with D possibly being TRBD1 (5 bases). Trimming stripped 4 bases from V and 7 bases from J, with 11 bases between. The CDR3 runs 12 residues. CDR1 is SQVTM, CDR2 ANQGSEA, per germline. DNA for the CDR3: TGCAGCGTTGGCAGGGCGAGGCAGCCCCAGCATGTT. This gives the protein CSVGRARQPQHV.

The table lists this clonotype with a count of one. Without the conserved terminal phenylalanine or tryptophan, this CDR3 likely stems from a read error. Because the CDR3's place on the DNA is in doubt, the DNA is left out and the CDR3 is given as listed by TCRdb. The V gene is TRBV30, the J gene TRBJ2-7; TRBD1 was called by the table and not checked on the DNA. Germline V gives CDR1 GTSNPN, CDR2 SVGIG (reference sequence). With termini counted, the CDR3 has 13 amino acids. CDR3 protein: CAWTSRDNYEQYL.